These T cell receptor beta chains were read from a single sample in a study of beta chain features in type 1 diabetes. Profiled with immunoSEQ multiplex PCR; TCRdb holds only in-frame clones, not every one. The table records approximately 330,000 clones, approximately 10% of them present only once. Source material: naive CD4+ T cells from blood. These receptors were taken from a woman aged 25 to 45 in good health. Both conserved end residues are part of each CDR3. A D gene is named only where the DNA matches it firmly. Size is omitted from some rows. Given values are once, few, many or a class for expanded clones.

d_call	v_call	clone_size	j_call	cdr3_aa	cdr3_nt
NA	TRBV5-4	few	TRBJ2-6	CASREGAGGANVLTF	TGTGCCAGCAGGGAGGGGGCTGGTGGGGCCAACGTCCTGACTTTC
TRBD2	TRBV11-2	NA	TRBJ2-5	CERASGSQETQYF	TGTGAGCGGGCTAGCGGGAGCCAAGAGACCCAGTACTTC
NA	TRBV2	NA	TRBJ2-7	CASSVEESRYEQYF	TGTGCCAGCAGTGTCGAGGAAAGTAGGTACGAGCAGTACTTC
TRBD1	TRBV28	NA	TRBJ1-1	CAASGTANTEAFF	TGTGCCGCATCCGGGACAGCGAACACTGAAGCTTTCTTT
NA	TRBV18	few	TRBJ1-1	CASSPPPAEAFF	TGTGCCAGCTCACCTCCTCCGGCTGAAGCTTTCTTT
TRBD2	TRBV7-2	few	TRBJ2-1	CASTPSGSSYNEQFF	TGTGCCAGCACCCCTAGCGGGAGCTCCTACAATGAGCAGTTCTTC
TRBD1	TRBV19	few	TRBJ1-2	CASSMPGTANYGYTF	TGTGCCAGTAGTATGCCCGGGACAGCTAACTATGGCTACACCTTC
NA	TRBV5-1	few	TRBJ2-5	CASSLDGTQQETQYF	TGCGCCAGCAGCTTGGACGGGACTCAACAAGAGACCCAGTACTTC
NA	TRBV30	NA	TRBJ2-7	CAWSKKQAYEQYF	TGTGCCTGGAGTAAGAAACAAGCCTACGAGCAGTACTTC
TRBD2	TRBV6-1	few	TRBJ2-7	CASLLTSGSSEQYF	TGTGCCAGCCTCCTGACTAGCGGGAGCAGCGAGCAGTACTTC
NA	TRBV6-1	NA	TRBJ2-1	CASSGLNEQFF	TGTGCCAGCAGTGGACTCAATGAGCAGTTCTTC
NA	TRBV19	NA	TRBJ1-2	CASSIVGSDGYTF	TGTGCCAGTAGTATTGTTGGGAGCGATGGCTACACCTTC
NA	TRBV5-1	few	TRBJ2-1	CASSVEAYNEQFF	TGCGCCAGTAGTGTTGAGGCCTACAATGAGCAGTTCTTC
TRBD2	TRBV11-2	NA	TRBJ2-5	CASSSLLAGGPYQETQYF	TGTGCCAGCAGCTCTTTACTAGCGGGAGGCCCGTACCAAGAGACCCAGTACTTC
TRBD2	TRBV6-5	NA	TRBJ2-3	CASRLTSGFTDTQYF	TGTGCCAGCAGGTTGACTAGCGGATTCACAGATACGCAGTATTTT
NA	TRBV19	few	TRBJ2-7	CASSIRTGSYEQYF	TGTGCCAGTAGTATCCGGACGGGATCCTACGAGCAGTACTTC
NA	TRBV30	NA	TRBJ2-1	CAWSRDGVYEQFF	TGTGCCTGGAGTAGAGATGGAGTCTATGAGCAGTTCTTC
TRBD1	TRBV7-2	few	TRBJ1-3	CASSTRDSSGNTIYF	TGTGCCAGCAGCACCCGGGACAGCTCTGGAAACACCATATATTTT
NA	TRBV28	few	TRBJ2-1	CASAPSLPYNEQFF	TGTGCCAGCGCCCCTAGCTTACCCTACAATGAGCAGTTCTTC
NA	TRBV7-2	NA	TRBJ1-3	CASSLRLQSSGNTIYF	TGTGCCAGCAGCTTGAGACTGCAGAGCTCTGGAAACACCATATATTTT
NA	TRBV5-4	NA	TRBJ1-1	CASSLSGGEAFF	TGTGCCAGCAGCTTGTCGGGGGGAGAAGCTTTCTTT
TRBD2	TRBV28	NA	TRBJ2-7	CASSAAGLAGDEQYF	TGTGCCAGCAGCGCCGCGGGACTAGCGGGAGACGAGCAGTACTTC
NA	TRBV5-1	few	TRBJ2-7	CASLDRPYEQYF	TGCGCCAGCCTCGACAGGCCCTACGAGCAGTACTTC
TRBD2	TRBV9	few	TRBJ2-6	CASSVGTSGPGANVLTF	TGTGCCAGCAGCGTAGGGACTAGCGGACCTGGGGCCAACGTCCTGACTTTC
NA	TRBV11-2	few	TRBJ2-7	CASSQDRGYGHEQYF	TGTGCCAGCAGTCAAGATCGGGGTTACGGCCACGAGCAGTACTTC
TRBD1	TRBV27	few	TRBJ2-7	CASTSDRDHEQYF	TGTGCCAGCACCTCGGACAGGGACCACGAGCAGTACTTC
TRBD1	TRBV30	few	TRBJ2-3	CAWGPHTGGSSDTQYF	TGTGCCTGGGGGCCACATACAGGGGGCTCATCAGATACGCAGTATTTT
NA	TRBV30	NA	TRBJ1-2	CAWSDLGEAGYGYTF	TGTGCCTGGAGCGACCTCGGGGAAGCGGGCTATGGCTACACCTTC
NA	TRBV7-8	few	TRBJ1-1	CASSRTAREGNTEAFF	TGTGCCAGCAGCAGGACGGCAAGGGAGGGGAACACTGAAGCTTTCTTT
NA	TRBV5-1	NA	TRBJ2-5	CASSIHLGLQIAETQYF	TGCGCCAGCAGCATCCACTTGGGACTTCAGATCGCCGAGACCCAGTACTTC
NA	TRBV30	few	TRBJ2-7	CAWSQGYEQYF	TGTGCCTGGAGTCAGGGCTACGAGCAGTACTTC
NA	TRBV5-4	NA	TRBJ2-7	CASSPSLGRSYEQYF	TGTGCCAGCAGCCCCTCCCTGGGCCGCTCCTACGAGCAGTACTTC
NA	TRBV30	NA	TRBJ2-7	CAWSVSGYEQYF	TGTGCCTGGAGTGTTTCCGGCTACGAGCAGTACTTC
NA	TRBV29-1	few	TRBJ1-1	CSAGHYQGEAFF	TGCAGCGCTGGACATTACCAGGGAGAAGCTTTCTTT
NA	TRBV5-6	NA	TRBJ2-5	CASSLYEETQYF	TGTGCCAGCAGCTTGTATGAAGAGACCCAGTACTTC
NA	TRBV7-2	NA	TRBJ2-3	CASSLVGSNSDTQYF	TGTGCCAGCAGCTTAGTCGGGAGTAATTCAGATACGCAGTATTTT
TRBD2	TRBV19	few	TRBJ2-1	CASSIGAGRSYNEQFF	TGTGCCAGTAGTATTGGAGCGGGACGATCCTACAATGAGCAGTTCTTC
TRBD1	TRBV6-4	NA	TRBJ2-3	CASRAGTASTDTQYF	TGTGCCAGCAGGGCTGGGACAGCCAGCACAGATACGCAGTATTTT
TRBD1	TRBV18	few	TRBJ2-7	CASSPGQGLGYEQYF	TGTGCCAGCTCACCCGGACAGGGTTTAGGCTACGAGCAGTACTTC
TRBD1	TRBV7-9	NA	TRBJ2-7	CASSRRDSGAYEQYF	TGTGCCAGCAGCCGACGGGACAGCGGAGCCTACGAGCAGTACTTC
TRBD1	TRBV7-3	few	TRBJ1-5	CASSLTGSQPQHF	TGTGCCAGCAGCTTGACAGGGAGTCAGCCCCAGCATTTT
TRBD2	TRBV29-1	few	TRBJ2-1	CSVEEWLAGVNEQFF	TGCAGCGTTGAAGAATGGCTAGCGGGAGTCAATGAGCAGTTCTTC
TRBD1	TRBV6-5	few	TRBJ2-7	CASSTGTGGTYEQYF	TGTGCCAGCAGTACCGGGACAGGGGGGACCTACGAGCAGTACTTC
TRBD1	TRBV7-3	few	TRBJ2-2	CASSLRGQGFGELFF	TGTGCCAGCAGCTTAAGGGGACAGGGGTTCGGGGAGCTGTTTTTT
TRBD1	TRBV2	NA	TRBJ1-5	CASRAGGGNQPQHF	TGTGCCAGCAGGGCAGGGGGTGGCAATCAGCCCCAGCATTTT
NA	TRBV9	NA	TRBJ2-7	CASSESVAESYEQYF	TGTGCCAGCAGCGAGTCGGTTGCGGAGTCCTACGAGCAGTACTTC
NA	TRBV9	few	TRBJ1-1	CASSIRGTTEAFF	TGTGCCAGCAGCATAAGGGGGACCACTGAAGCTTTCTTT
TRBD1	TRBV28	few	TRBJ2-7	CASRSGQGTMDEQYF	TGTGCCAGCAGGTCAGGACAGGGGACGATGGACGAGCAGTACTTC
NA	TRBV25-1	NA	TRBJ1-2	CASTLGGNYGYTF	TGTGCCAGCACCCTCGGGGGGAACTATGGCTACACCTTC
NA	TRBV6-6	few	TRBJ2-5	CASSYLGTPQETQYF	TGTGCCAGCAGTTACCTAGGGACACCCCAAGAGACCCAGTACTTC
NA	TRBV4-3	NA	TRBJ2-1	CASSQVYGSSYNEQFF	TGCGCCAGCAGCCAAGTTTACGGGAGCTCCTACAATGAGCAGTTCTTC
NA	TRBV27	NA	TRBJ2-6	CASSFARPSGANVLTF	TGTGCCAGCAGTTTCGCCAGGCCCTCTGGGGCCAACGTCCTGACTTTC
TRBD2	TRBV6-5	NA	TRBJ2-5	CASSYEGLVGQTQYF	TGTGCCAGCAGTTACGAAGGACTAGTTGGACAGACCCAGTACTTC
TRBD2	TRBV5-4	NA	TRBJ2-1	CASSLARSGRSYNEQFF	TGTGCCAGCAGCTTGGCCCGTAGCGGGAGGAGTTACAATGAGCAGTTCTTC
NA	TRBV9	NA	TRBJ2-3	CASSVGARQSTDTQYF	TGTGCCAGCAGCGTAGGGGCTCGTCAAAGCACAGATACGCAGTATTTT